Each of the 15 T cell receptor beta chains below was sequenced from the same sample in a study of blood T cell repertoires in COVID-19. Profiled with immunoSEQ multiplex PCR; TCRdb holds only in-frame clones, not every one. The profile shows roughly 300,000 clones, about 90% of them singletons. Material for sequencing was PBMCs or T cells enriched from blood (not recorded which). Receptors were obtained from a woman aged 25 to 39 who had recovered from COVID-19.

The chain uses TRBV24-1 and TRBJ2-2; tentatively, D is TRBD2 (7 bases). The CDR3 totals 16 residues. V was clipped by 4 bases and J by 7 bases, with 18 bases between them. Germline assignment: CDR1 KGHDR and CDR2 SFDVKD. The CDR3 sequence is CATSDAGAVKIGELFF. The CDR3 region has the DNA TGTGCCACCAGTGACGCGGGGGCGGTTAAAATCGGGGAGCTGTTTTTT.

In its sample, this clone was seen once. The chain joins TRBV5-6 to TRBJ1-5, with D unresolved. Germline CDR1 SGHDT, CDR2 YYEEEE. This CDR3 region has 14 residues. The V gene lost 1 base and the J gene lost 6 bases, with 11 bases spanning the gap. The DNA of the CDR3 is TGTGCCAGCAGCTTGAATGAGGGAACTCAGCCCCAGCATTTT. Translating it yields CASSLNEGTQPQHF.

The V gene is TRBV19, the J gene TRBJ1-5; 7 bases align to TRBD1. With 1 base clipped from V and 2 bases from J, the junction kept 5 bases outside the gene matches. Germline CDR1 LNHDA, CDR2 SQIVND (reference sequence). The CDR3 contains 16 residues. CDR3 nucleotides: TGTGCCAGTAGTATAGGGAGGGGGCAACGCAATCAGCCCCAGCATTTT. This sequence encodes CASSIGRGQRNQPQHF. Drawing the rest from reference TRBV19 and TRBJ1-5, the complete variable domain is DGGITQSPKYLFRKEGQNVTLSCEQNLNHDAMYWYRQDPGQGLRLIYYSQIVNDFQKGDIAEGYSVSREKKESFPLTVTSAQKNPTAFYLCASSIGRGQRNQPQHFGDGTRLSIL.

V and J are TRBV5-1 and TRBJ2-7; 9 bases are a match to TRBD1. The germline V gene encodes CDR1 SGHRS and CDR2 YFSETQ. The J segment lost 5 bases and the V segment lost 4 bases, leaving 4 bases of the junction unmatched. This CDR3 region has 13 residues. The CDR3 sequence: CASSMGQGDEQYF. CDR3 in DNA: TGCGCCAGCAGCATGGGACAGGGCGACGAGCAGTACTTC.

On this clone: The sample has other DNA sequences that encode this CDR3 too. The rearrangement joins TRBV28 to TRBJ1-6; no definite D call. Trimming removed 6 bases at V and 12 bases at J, with 12 bases between. This CDR3 has 12 amino acids. Germline V gene data show CDR1 as MDHEN and CDR2 as SYDVKM. The CDR3 DNA reads as TGTGCCAGCAGCCCACCTCGGGGACCCCTCCACTTT. The encoded protein is CASSPPRGPLHF.

The V gene is TRBV7-9, the J gene TRBJ1-4, with TRBD1 matching over 7 bases. V was pared by 8 bases and J by 5 bases, with 5 bases of the junction left unmatched. The CDR3 has 13 residues. Per the germline V gene, CDR1 is SEHNR and CDR2 is FQNEAQ (reference sequence). In DNA form, the CDR3 reads TGTGCCAGCGGACAGGAGAAGAATGAAAAACTGTTTTTT. Translated: CASGQEKNEKLFF.

The gene calls are TRBV6-5 and TRBJ2-7; TRBD2 is a possible D gene (6 bases). The CDR3 covers 14 residues. The V end was cut by 5 bases, the J end by 3 bases, with 14 bases between. CDR1 is MNHEY, CDR2 SVGAGI, per germline. The CDR3, as DNA: TGTGCCAGCAGTACGGGACGGAGGGTCTACGAGCAGTACTTC. Amino acid sequence: CASSTGRRVYEQYF.

This sequence joins TRBV5-1 and TRBJ1-1; D call uncertain. The CDR3 has 13 residues. Per germline, CDR1 SGHRS and CDR2 YFSETQ. V shed 2 bases and J shed 0 bases, with 5 bases lying between them. The CDR3 loop reads CASSFSVNTEAFF. Written as DNA, the CDR3 is TGCGCCAGCAGCTTCTCAGTGAACACTGAAGCTTTCTTT.

This chain joins TRBV14 and TRBJ1-2; 8 bases match TRBD1. The junction had 6 bases not matched to a gene; V was cut back by 5 bases and J by 4 bases. From germline, CDR1 is SGHDN and CDR2 FVKESK. This CDR3 has 14 residues. CDR3 bases: TGTGCCAGCAGCGCACAGGGGGGAAGCTATGGCTACACCTTC. It specifies CASSAQGGSYGYTF. The full variable domain, with the rest looked up from reference TRBV14 and TRBJ1-2, is EAGVTQFPSHSVIEKGQTVTLRCDPISGHDNLYWYRRVMGKEIKFLLHFVKESKQDESGMPNNRFLAERTGGTYSTLKVQPAELEDSGVYFCASSAQGGSYGYTFGSGTRLTVV.

This clone was recorded once. CDR3 amino acids: CASSQEGNLAGELNEQFF. The CDR3 DNA reads as TGCGCCAGCAGCCAAGAAGGGAACCTAGCGGGGGAACTGAATGAGCAGTTCTTC. This chain joins TRBV4-1 and TRBJ2-1; 10 bases match TRBD2. Per the germline V gene, CDR1 is MGHRA and CDR2 is YSYEKL. Trimming at V came to 0 bases and at J to 7 bases, leaving 12 bases not matched to a gene. CDR3 size: 18 residues.

V gene TRBV11-1 combines with J gene TRBJ2-7; tentatively, D is TRBD1 (5 bases). Trimming stripped 4 bases from V and 6 bases from J, with 13 bases between. In germline, CDR1 is SGHAT, CDR2 FQDESV (reference sequence). The CDR3 contains 13 residues. CDR3 loop: CASSSSRVSEQYF. CDR3 in DNA: TGTGCCAGCAGCTCTTCCAGGGTCTCCGAGCAGTACTTC.

J is TRBJ2-5 and V is TRBV5-1, with 10 bases matching TRBD2. The V gene's germline CDR1 is SGHRS and CDR2 YFSETQ. Trimming removed 6 bases from V and 2 bases from J; junction bases left unmatched: 1. This CDR3 has 13 residues. CDR3 in amino acids: CASKLAGQETQYF. The CDR3 nucleotides are TGCGCCAGCAAACTAGCGGGGCAAGAGACCCAGTACTTC.

This clone occurred a few times. The chain has TRBV15 and TRBJ2-7, with a weak D call TRBD1 (6 bases). This CDR3 region has 15 residues. V lost 4 bases to trimming and J lost 5 bases, with 18 bases between them. Looked up from germline, CDR1 is LNHNV and CDR2 is YYDKDF (reference sequence). The CDR3 DNA follows: TGTGCCACCAGCAAAAACAGGGAGAGCACTAACGAGCAGTACTTC. Protein sequence: CATSKNRESTNEQYF.

V gene TRBV19 combines with J gene TRBJ1-5; 9 bases agree with TRBD1. This CDR3 is 13 amino acids long. CDR1 is LNHDA and CDR2 is SQIVND in the germline V gene (reference sequence). V dropped 5 bases and J dropped 5; count of bases not matched to a gene: 1. CDR3 bases: TGTGCCAGTAGTTGGGACAGGGATCAGCCCCAGCATTTT. It yields the protein CASSWDRDQPQHF.

The chain employs TRBV11-2 and TRBJ2-5, with 7 nucleotides matching TRBD2. The CDR3 has 13 residues. The germline CDR1 and CDR2 sequences are SGHAT and FQNNGV. Trimming cost V 5 bases and J 1 base; bases outside gene matches: 1. CDR3 in amino acids: CASSGGVQETQYF. The CDR3 DNA follows: TGTGCCAGCAGCGGGGGGGTCCAAGAGACCCAGTACTTC.